One and the same sample provided the 18 T cell receptor beta chains below, sequenced in a study of T cells expressing NK-cell markers. TCRdb reprocessed the 5' RACE reads; each CDR3 protein has one entry and no DNA is given. The sample has 250,000 to 300,000 distinct CDR3 sequences, and its top ten clones hold around 4.2%. Sequencing was carried out using blood T cells: a sorted CD56 or NKG2C T cell subset, CD4+ or CD8+ T cells, or bulk PBMC T cells (not recorded which). Receptor source: a woman between 18 and 70 years old in good health.

The chain employs TRBV18 and TRBJ1-2; TCRdb picks TRBD1, but there is no DNA to check that call. Germline V lookup: CDR1 KGHSH, CDR2 LQKENI. The CDR3 totals 15 residues. This chain's CDR3 is CASSPPSSGVYGYTF.

The rearrangement links TRBV12-3 or TRBV12-4 to TRBJ2-2; TCRdb lists TRBD1, though no DNA is available to test this call. There are 16 residues in the CDR3. The CDR3 reads CASSHLRGGNTGELFF.

CDR3 residues: CAISSQGYEQYF. The rearrangement joins TRBV10-3 to TRBJ2-7; TCRdb names TRBD1, which stays unverified in the absence of DNA. This CDR3 is 12 amino acids long. The germline V gene has CDR1 ENHRY and CDR2 SYGVKD.

The V call is TRBV28, the J call TRBJ1-1. There are 12 residues in the CDR3. Germline lookup yields CDR1 MDHEN and CDR2 SYDVKM. CDR3 loop: CASSLRYTEAFF.

V is TRBV2 and J is TRBJ2-2. This CDR3 region has 15 residues. Germline values: CDR1 SNHLY, CDR2 FYNNEI. CDR3 loop: CASKVSRLNTGELFF.

The chain uses TRBV7-3 and TRBJ2-7; TCRdb's D gene call, TRBD2, goes unchecked for lack of DNA. The germline gives CDR1 SGHTA, CDR2 FQGTGA. This CDR3 is built from 14 residues. Here the CDR3 reads CASSRQRDPTEQYF.

J is TRBJ2-5 and V is TRBV4-3; checking the TCRdb D call of TRBD2 is not possible without DNA. Germline V CDR1 and CDR2: LGHNA, YSLEER. CDR3 size: 17 residues. The CDR3 reads CASSQGAGGRSSETQYF.

The V and J genes are TRBV29-1 and TRBJ2-1; TCRdb designates TRBD1, a call that cannot be tested without DNA. The germline gives CDR1 SQVTM, CDR2 ANQGSEA. The CDR3 runs to 12 residues. This chain's CDR3 is CSVMGAYNEQFF.

The chain is built from TRBV11-1 and TRBJ2-3; with no DNA, the TCRdb D assignment of TRBD1 cannot be verified. The CDR3 covers 18 residues. Germline loops: CDR1 SGHAT, CDR2 FQDESV (reference sequence). The chain's CDR3 is CASSLFSGTQKPVDTQYF.

This clonotype is labeled medium-sized based on frequency. CDR3 in amino acids: CSMTSINEQFF. The chain uses TRBV29-1 and TRBJ2-1; TCRdb's D call, TRBD2, is unchecked because there is no DNA. CDR3 length: 11 amino acids. Germline-derived CDR1 and CDR2 are SQVTM and ANQGSEA.

CDR3 sequence: CASSDRPGGYTF. The chain recombines TRBV28 with TRBJ1-2. CDR1 is MDHEN and CDR2 is SYDVKM in the germline V gene. CDR3 length equals 12 residues.

This sequence joins TRBV6-2 or TRBV6-3 and TRBJ2-7; no DNA is available, so the TRBD1 call from TCRdb remains unchecked. The CDR3 extends over 13 amino acids. Germline V gene sequence: CDR1 MNHEY, CDR2 SVGEGT. The CDR3 loop reads CASNRDRASEQYF.

The rearrangement uses TRBV5-1 and TRBJ1-1; TCRdb gives TRBD1 as the D gene, but with no DNA this cannot be confirmed. CDR3 length: 12 residues. CDR1 SGHRS and CDR2 YFSETQ come from the germline V gene. Here the CDR3 reads CASSLGQKEAFF.

The chain is built from TRBV5-6 and TRBJ2-7; TCRdb designates TRBD1, a call that cannot be tested without DNA. The CDR3 has 15 residues. Germline values: CDR1 SGHDT, CDR2 YYEEEE. CDR3 protein: CASNLLDRITYEQYF.

The V call is TRBV20-1, the J call TRBJ2-4; TCRdb indicates TRBD2, and absent DNA this call remains unverified. The germline V gene encodes CDR1 DFQATT and CDR2 SNEGSKA (reference sequence). The CDR3 totals 14 residues. The CDR3 spells CSASETSGRNIQYF.

The chain is built from TRBV5-4 and TRBJ2-4; TCRdb's D call of TRBD2 is untestable without DNA. The CDR3 loop spans 14 amino acids. Per the germline V gene, CDR1 is SGHNT and CDR2 is YYREEE (reference sequence). The CDR3: CASSLGGRTDIQYF.

The CDR3 region is CASRGQGPNTGELFF. This sequence joins TRBV2 and TRBJ2-2; TCRdb's assignment of TRBD1 cannot be checked, as there is no DNA. The CDR3 runs to 15 residues. Per the germline V gene, CDR1 is SNHLY and CDR2 is FYNNEI.

V is TRBV20-1 and J is TRBJ2-3; the D gene TCRdb calls, TRBD2, cannot be checked with no DNA. From germline, CDR1 is DFQATT and CDR2 SNEGSKA (reference sequence). The CDR3 length is 16 residues. The CDR3 region is CSASAGLAGGQDTQYF.